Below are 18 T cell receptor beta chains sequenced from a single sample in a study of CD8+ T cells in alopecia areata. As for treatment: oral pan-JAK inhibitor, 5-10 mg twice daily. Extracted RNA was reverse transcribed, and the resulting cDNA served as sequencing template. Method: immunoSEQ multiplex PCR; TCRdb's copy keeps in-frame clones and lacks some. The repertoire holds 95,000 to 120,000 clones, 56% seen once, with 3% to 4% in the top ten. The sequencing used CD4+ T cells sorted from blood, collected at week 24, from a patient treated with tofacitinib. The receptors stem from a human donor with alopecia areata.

This chain's CDR3 is CAWMGQGGNEQYF. In DNA, the CDR3 is TGTGCCTGGATGGGGCAGGGAGGCAACGAGCAGTACTTC. V gene TRBV30 combines with J gene TRBJ2-7; D is possibly TRBD2 (6 bases). CDR3 length: 13 amino acids. Germline-derived CDR1 and CDR2 are GTSNPN and SVGIG (reference sequence). Trimming cost V 4 bases and J 5 bases, with 15 bases left between them.

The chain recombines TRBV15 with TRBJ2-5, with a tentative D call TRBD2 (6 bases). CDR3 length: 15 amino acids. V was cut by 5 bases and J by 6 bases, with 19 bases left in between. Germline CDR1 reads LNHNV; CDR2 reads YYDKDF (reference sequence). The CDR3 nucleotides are TGTGCCACCAGCCGGCCGGGGGAGGTAGCGAAGACCCAGTACTTC. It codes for CATSRPGEVAKTQYF.

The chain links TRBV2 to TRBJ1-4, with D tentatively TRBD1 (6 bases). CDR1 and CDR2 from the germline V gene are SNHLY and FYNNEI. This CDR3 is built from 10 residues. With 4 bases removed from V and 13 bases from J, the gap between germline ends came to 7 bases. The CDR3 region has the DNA TGTGCCAGCAGTGGAGGGGGACTGTTTTTT. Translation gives CASSGGGLFF.

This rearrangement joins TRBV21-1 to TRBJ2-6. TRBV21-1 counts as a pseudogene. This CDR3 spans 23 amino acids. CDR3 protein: CASSKPLQVIGGGPGPGANVLTF. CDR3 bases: TGTGCCAGCAGCAAACCTCTGCAGGTCATAGGAGGGGGACCGGGGCCTGGGGCCAACGTCCTGACTTTC.

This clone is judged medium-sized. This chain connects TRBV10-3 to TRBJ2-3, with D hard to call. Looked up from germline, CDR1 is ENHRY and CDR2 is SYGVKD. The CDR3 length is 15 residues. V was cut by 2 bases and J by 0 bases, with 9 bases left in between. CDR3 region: CAISEKPTSTDTQYF. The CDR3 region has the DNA TGTGCCATCAGTGAGAAGCCCACTAGCACAGATACGCAGTATTTT.

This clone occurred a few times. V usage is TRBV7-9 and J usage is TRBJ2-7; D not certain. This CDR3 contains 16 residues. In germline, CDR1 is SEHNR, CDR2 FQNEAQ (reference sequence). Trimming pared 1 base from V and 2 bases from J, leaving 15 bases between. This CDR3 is CASSLERWGSTYEQYF. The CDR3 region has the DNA TGTGCCAGCAGCTTAGAAAGATGGGGTTCCACCTACGAGCAGTACTTC.

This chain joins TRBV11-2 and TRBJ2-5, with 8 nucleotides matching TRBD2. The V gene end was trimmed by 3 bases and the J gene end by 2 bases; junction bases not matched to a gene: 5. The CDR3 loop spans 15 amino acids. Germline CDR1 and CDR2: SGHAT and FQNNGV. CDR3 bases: TGTGCCAGCAGCTTTAGCGGGGTGGGGCAAGAGACCCAGTACTTC. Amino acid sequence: CASSFSGVGQETQYF.

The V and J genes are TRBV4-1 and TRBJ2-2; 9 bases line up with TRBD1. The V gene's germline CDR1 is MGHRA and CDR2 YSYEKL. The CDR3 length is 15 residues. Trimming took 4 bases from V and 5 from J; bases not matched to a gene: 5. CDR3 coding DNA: TGCGCCAGCAGCCGTGAACAGGGGGCAACCGGGGAGCTGTTTTTT. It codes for CASSREQGATGELFF.

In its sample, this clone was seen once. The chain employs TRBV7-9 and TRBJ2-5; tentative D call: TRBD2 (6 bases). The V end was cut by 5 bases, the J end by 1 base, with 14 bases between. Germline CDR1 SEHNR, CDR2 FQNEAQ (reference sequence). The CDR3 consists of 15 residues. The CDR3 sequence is CASSPGSGVQETQYF. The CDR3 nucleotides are TGTGCCAGCAGCCCAGGTAGCGGAGTCCAAGAGACCCAGTACTTC.

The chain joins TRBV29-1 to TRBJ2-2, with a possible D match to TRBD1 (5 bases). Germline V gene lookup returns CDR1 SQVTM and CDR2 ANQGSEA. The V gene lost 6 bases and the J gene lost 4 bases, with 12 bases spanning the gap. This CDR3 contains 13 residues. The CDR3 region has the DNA TGCAGCGTCTACTATGACAGCACCGGGGAGCTGTTTTTT. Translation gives CSVYYDSTGELFF.

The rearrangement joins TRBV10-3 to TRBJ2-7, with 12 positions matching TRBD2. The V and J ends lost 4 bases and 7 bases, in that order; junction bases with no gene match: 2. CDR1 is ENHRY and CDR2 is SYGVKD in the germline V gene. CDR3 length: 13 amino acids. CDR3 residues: CAISGGLAGEQYF. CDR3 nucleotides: TGTGCCATCAGTGGGGGACTAGCGGGTGAGCAGTACTTC.

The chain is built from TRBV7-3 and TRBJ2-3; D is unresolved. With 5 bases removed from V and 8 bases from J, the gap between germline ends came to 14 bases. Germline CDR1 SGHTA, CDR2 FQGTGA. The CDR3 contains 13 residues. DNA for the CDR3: TGTGCCAGCAGCGCGGACCGTGGTGGTACGCAGTATTTT. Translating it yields CASSADRGGTQYF.

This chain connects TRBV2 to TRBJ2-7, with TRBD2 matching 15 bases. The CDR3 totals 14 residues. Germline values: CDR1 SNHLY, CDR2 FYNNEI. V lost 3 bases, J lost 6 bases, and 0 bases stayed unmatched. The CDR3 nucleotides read TGTGCCAGCAGTGAGGGACTAGCGGGGGGCGAGCAGTACTTC. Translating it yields CASSEGLAGGEQYF.

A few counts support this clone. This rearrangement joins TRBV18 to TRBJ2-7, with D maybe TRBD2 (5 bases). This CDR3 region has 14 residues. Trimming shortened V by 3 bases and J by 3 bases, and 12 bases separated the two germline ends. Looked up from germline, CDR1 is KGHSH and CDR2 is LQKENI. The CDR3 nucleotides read TGTGCCAGCTCACCTACCGGAGGAAACTACGAGCAGTACTTC. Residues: CASSPTGGNYEQYF.

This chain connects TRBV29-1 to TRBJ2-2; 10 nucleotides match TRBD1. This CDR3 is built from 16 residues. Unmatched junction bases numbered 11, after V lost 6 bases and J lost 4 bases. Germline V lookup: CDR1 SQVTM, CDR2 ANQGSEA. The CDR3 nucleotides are TGCAGCGTAGGCGGGACAGGGGAAGGGAGCACCGGGGAGCTGTTTTTT. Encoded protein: CSVGGTGEGSTGELFF.

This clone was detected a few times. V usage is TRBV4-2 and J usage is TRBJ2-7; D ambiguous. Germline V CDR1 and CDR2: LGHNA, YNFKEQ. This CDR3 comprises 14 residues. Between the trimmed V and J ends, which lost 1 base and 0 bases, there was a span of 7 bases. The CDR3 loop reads CASSQGGSSYEQYF. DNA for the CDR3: TGTGCCAGCAGCCAAGGGGGTAGCTCCTACGAGCAGTACTTC.

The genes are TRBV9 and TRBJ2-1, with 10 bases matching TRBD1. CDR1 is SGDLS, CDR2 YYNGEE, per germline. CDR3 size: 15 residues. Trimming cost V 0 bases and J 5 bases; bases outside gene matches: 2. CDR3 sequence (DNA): TGTGCCAGCAGCGTAGCTGGACAGGGGGACAATGAGCAGTTCTTC. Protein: CASSVAGQGDNEQFF.

CDR3 amino acids: CASSQARVGDSPLHF. The CDR3 nucleotides read TGTGCCAGCAGCCAAGCTAGGGTGGGGGATTCACCCCTCCACTTT. The rearrangement links TRBV14 to TRBJ1-6; a possible D gene is TRBD1 (5 bases). This CDR3 comprises 15 residues. V lost 1 base and J 8 bases, leaving 12 bases between the germline ends. The germline CDR1 and CDR2 sequences are SGHDN and FVKESK.